One and the same sample provided the 27 T cell receptor beta chains below, sequenced in a study of CD8+ T cells in alopecia areata. Treatment specified: oral pan-JAK inhibitor, 5-10 mg twice daily. Sequencing used cDNA as its template, made by extracting RNA and reverse transcribing it. Assay used: immunoSEQ multiplex PCR; TCRdb lists only in-frame clones, some missing. The table records 150,000 to 200,000 clones, approximately 57% of them present only once. The sample consisted of CD4+ T cells sorted from blood, taken at week 24, from a patient treated with tofacitinib. The receptors were gathered from a human donor with alopecia areata.

This clone has just a few counts. This chain links TRBV7-2 with TRBJ2-5, with a weak D call TRBD2 (5 bases). Trimming cost V 5 bases and J 5 bases, with 12 bases left between them. This CDR3 region has 13 residues. CDR1 is SGHTA and CDR2 is FQGNSA in the germline V gene. The CDR3 protein is CASSPTSLETQYF. The CDR3 nucleotides are TGTGCCAGCAGCCCTACTAGTCTCGAGACCCAGTACTTC.

J is TRBJ1-1 and V is TRBV30, with D uncertain. The CDR3 length is 12 residues. The V end lost 2 bases, the J end lost 5 bases, and 9 bases lay between the germline ends. Looked up from germline, CDR1 is GTSNPN and CDR2 is SVGIG (reference sequence). This chain's CDR3 is CAWSLSRTEAFF. DNA of the CDR3: TGTGCCTGGAGTCTCTCCAGAACTGAAGCTTTCTTT.

This clone was observed a handful of times. V usage is TRBV2 and J usage is TRBJ1-1, with a weak D call TRBD1 (5 bases). The CDR3 consists of 15 residues. Germline assignment: CDR1 SNHLY and CDR2 FYNNEI. V was cut by 4 bases and J by 5 bases, with 17 bases left in between. The CDR3, as DNA: TGTGCCAGCAGTGTCGAGGGGACCCTTGGGACTGAAGCTTTCTTT. Translated, it gives CASSVEGTLGTEAFF. The full variable domain, rest sourced from reference TRBV2 and TRBJ1-1, is EPEVTQTPSHQVTQMGQEVILRCVPISNHLYFYWYRQILGQKVEFLVSFYNNEISEKSEIFDDQFSVERPDGSNFTLKIRSTKLEDSAMYFCASSVEGTLGTEAFFGQGTRLTVV.

The rearrangement links TRBV7-6 to TRBJ2-7; TRBD2 matches 7 bases. V trimming: 4 bases; J trimming: 13 bases; junction bases outside the gene matches: 19. Germline V lookup: CDR1 SGHVS, CDR2 FNYEAQ. CDR3 length: 15 residues. The CDR3 protein is CASSSSPIYGLGVYF. CDR3 nucleotide sequence: TGTGCCAGCAGCTCGAGCCCCATATACGGACTAGGTGTTTACTTC. Full variable domain (outside the CDR3, taken from reference TRBV7-6 and TRBJ2-7): GAGVSQSPRYKVTKRGQDVALRCDPISGHVSLYWYRQALGQGPEFLTYFNYEAQQDKSGLPNDRFSAERPEGSISTLTIQRTEQRDSAMYRCASSSSPIYGLGVYFGPGTRLTVT.

This clone was detected a few times. The chain couples TRBV10-3 to TRBJ2-2; 8 nucleotides align to TRBD2. This CDR3 has 15 residues. The V gene's germline CDR1 is ENHRY and CDR2 SYGVKD. Trimming at V came to 4 bases and at J to 1 base, leaving 2 bases not matched to a gene. DNA of the CDR3: TGTGCCATCAGTGGGACTAGCAGGAACACCGGGGAGCTGTTTTTT. This sequence encodes CAISGTSRNTGELFF.

The chain links TRBV29-1 to TRBJ1-1, with 7 nucleotides matching TRBD1. Germline CDR1 SQVTM, CDR2 ANQGSEA. Trimming removed 4 bases from V and 2 bases from J; junction bases left unmatched: 7. The CDR3 is 14 amino acids. The CDR3 reads CSVGTGTANTEAFF. CDR3 DNA: TGCAGCGTTGGAACCGGGACAGCCAACACTGAAGCTTTCTTT.

The rearrangement joins TRBV5-1 to TRBJ2-1, with D tentatively TRBD1 (6 bases). This CDR3 comprises 11 residues. CDR1 is SGHRS, CDR2 YFSETQ, per germline. V gave up 4 bases and J gave up 10 bases, with 9 bases separating them. As DNA, the CDR3 is TGCGCCAGCAGCCGACAGGAGGAGCAGTTCTTC. Translated, it gives CASSRQEEQFF.

This clone has just a few counts. V usage is TRBV18 and J usage is TRBJ1-1; no clear D. The CDR3 consists of 14 residues. Germline lookup yields CDR1 KGHSH and CDR2 LQKENI. Trimming took off 1 base at V and 4 bases at J, with 10 bases between the two ends. The DNA for the CDR3 is TGTGCCAGCTCACCACGGGGAGAGGGCACTGAAGCTTTCTTT. Translating gives CASSPRGEGTEAFF.

The chain has TRBV29-1 and TRBJ1-6; unclear D gene. Germline-derived CDR1 and CDR2 are SQVTM and ANQGSEA. The V gene lost 1 base and the J gene lost 3 bases, with 7 bases spanning the gap. This CDR3 comprises 14 residues. The CDR3: CSVEGAYYNSPLHF. DNA for the CDR3: TGCAGCGTTGAAGGGGCTTACTATAATTCACCCCTCCACTTT.

V usage is TRBV30 and J usage is TRBJ1-2; TRBD1 matches 7 bases. Trimming cost V 3 bases and J 8 bases; bases outside gene matches: 15. The CDR3 runs 15 residues. Germline V CDR1 and CDR2: GTSNPN, SVGIG (reference sequence). The CDR3 region is CAWSEDREGFWGYTF. CDR3 sequence (DNA): TGTGCCTGGAGCGAAGACAGGGAGGGGTTCTGGGGCTACACCTTC.

This clone was recorded at least ten times. The chain combines TRBV18 with TRBJ2-6; TRBD1 matches 7 bases. The CDR3 is made up of 18 amino acids. The V gene end was trimmed by 1 base and the J gene end by 1 base; junction bases not matched to a gene: 7. Germline loops: CDR1 KGHSH, CDR2 LQKENI. CDR3 region: CASSPLSGTASGANVLTF. The CDR3 DNA reads as TGTGCCAGCTCACCACTATCCGGGACAGCATCTGGGGCCAACGTCCTGACTTTC.

The chain uses TRBV29-1 and TRBJ1-1; possibly TRBD1 for D (5 bases). V was trimmed by 1 base and J by 1 base, leaving 13 bases between them. Germline V gene lookup returns CDR1 SQVTM and CDR2 ANQGSEA. The CDR3 runs 15 residues. For the CDR3, the DNA is TGCAGCGTTGAAGTGCTGGGGGGATCGAACACTGAAGCTTTCTTT. Its protein is CSVEVLGGSNTEAFF.

This chain links TRBV19 with TRBJ2-7; D gene unclear. Germline CDR1 reads LNHDA; CDR2 reads SQIVND (reference sequence). V was cut by 2 bases and J by 2 bases, with 22 bases left in between. The CDR3 extends over 18 amino acids. CDR3 bases: TGTGCCAGTAGTATAAGTAAGTTAAGTCGTGGGGTAACCTACGAGCAGTACTTC. Translation: CASSISKLSRGVTYEQYF. The full variable domain, with the rest looked up from reference TRBV19 and TRBJ2-7, is DGGITQSPKYLFRKEGQNVTLSCEQNLNHDAMYWYRQDPGQGLRLIYYSQIVNDFQKGDIAEGYSVSREKKESFPLTVTSAQKNPTAFYLCASSISKLSRGVTYEQYFGPGTRLTVT.

V is TRBV2 and J is TRBJ1-1; 7 nucleotides align to TRBD1. The germline V gene has CDR1 SNHLY and CDR2 FYNNEI. The CDR3 consists of 13 residues. Losses at the gene ends were 8 bases for V and 0 bases for J; bases not matched to a gene: 3. Here the CDR3 reads CASLDRVNTEAFF. CDR3 sequence (DNA): TGTGCCAGCCTCGACAGGGTGAACACTGAAGCTTTCTTT.

V and J are TRBV29-1 and TRBJ1-2; possible D gene TRBD1, 5 bases. CDR1 is SQVTM, CDR2 ANQGSEA, per germline. The CDR3 runs to 12 residues. Trimming left V 5 bases short and J 8 bases short, with 15 bases between. The CDR3 DNA reads as TGCAGCGTTACACAGGAAGGTAGCGGCTACACCTTC. Residues: CSVTQEGSGYTF.

The V call is TRBV30, the J call TRBJ1-2; 7 bases are shared with TRBD1. CDR3 length: 13 amino acids. Trimming removed 2 bases from V and 6 bases from J; junction bases left unmatched: 6. The germline V gene has CDR1 GTSNPN and CDR2 SVGIG (reference sequence). The CDR3 is CAWSRDRVNGYTF. DNA for the CDR3: TGTGCCTGGAGTCGAGACAGGGTGAATGGCTACACCTTC. The variable domain in full, with the rest retrieved from reference TRBV30 and TRBJ1-2, is SQTIHQWPATLVQPVGSPLSLECTVEGTSNPNLYWYRQAAGRGLQLLFYSVGIGQISSEVPQNLSASRPQDRQFILSSKKLLLSDSGFYLCAWSRDRVNGYTFGSGTRLTVV.

This clone was seen only a few times. The sample carries other DNA sequences with the same CDR3. The chain recombines TRBV25-1 with TRBJ1-1, with D maybe TRBD1 (6 bases). CDR3 length: 12 amino acids. Deletions cut 4 bases from V and 5 bases from J, with 8 bases between. In germline, CDR1 is MGHDK, CDR2 SYGVNS. For the CDR3, the DNA is TGTGCCAGCAGTGGCGACAGGACTGAAGCTTTCTTT. This encodes CASSGDRTEAFF.

This clone has more than one count but fewer than ten. CDR3 region: CASSMRVSYNEQFF. In DNA, the CDR3 is TGTGCCAGCAGTATGCGGGTTTCCTACAATGAGCAGTTCTTC. V gene TRBV6-5 combines with J gene TRBJ2-1; D may be TRBD2 (5 bases). The germline CDR1 and CDR2 sequences are MNHEY and SVGAGI. Trimming shortened V by 5 bases and J by 1 base, and 9 bases separated the two germline ends. The CDR3 is 14 residues long.

V and J are TRBV7-2 and TRBJ2-3; 7 bases are shared with TRBD2. Looked up from germline, CDR1 is SGHTA and CDR2 is FQGNSA. The CDR3 consists of 14 residues. The V gene end was trimmed by 8 bases and the J gene end by 1 base; junction bases not matched to a gene: 6. CDR3 coding DNA: TGTGCCAGCGCCAGACGGGGGGGCACAGATACGCAGTATTTT. Translation gives CASARRGGTDTQYF.

The chain couples TRBV11-1 to TRBJ1-4; D is undetermined. Germline V lookup: CDR1 SGHAT, CDR2 FQDESV (reference sequence). Trimming removed 4 bases from V and 6 bases from J, with 9 bases in between. The length of the CDR3 is 13 residues. CDR3 protein: CASSSAIDEKLFF. CDR3 in DNA: TGTGCCAGCAGCTCAGCGATAGATGAAAAACTGTTTTTT.

The chain recombines TRBV19 with TRBJ1-2; D unclear. This CDR3 is built from 11 residues. The V gene lost 3 bases and the J gene lost 7 bases, with 6 bases spanning the gap. Germline loops: CDR1 LNHDA, CDR2 SQIVND (reference sequence). The CDR3 coding sequence is TGTGCCAGTAGTATTGCCGGTGGCTACACCTTC. The encoded protein is CASSIAGGYTF.

The gene calls are TRBV28 and TRBJ2-5, with 7 nucleotides matching TRBD2. The CDR3 is made up of 14 amino acids. V lost 2 bases, J lost 1 base, and 1 base stayed unmatched. The germline V gene encodes CDR1 MDHEN and CDR2 SYDVKM. CDR3 protein: CASSLGGVQETQYF. In DNA form, the CDR3 reads TGTGCCAGCAGTTTAGGGGGGGTCCAAGAGACCCAGTACTTC. Based on the CDR3 plus reference TRBV28 and TRBJ2-5, the full variable domain is DVKVTQSSRYLVKRTGEKVFLECVQDMDHENMFWYRQDPGLGLRLIYFSYDVKMKEKGDIPEGYSVSREKKERFSLILESASTNQTSMYLCASSLGGVQETQYFGPGTRLLVL.

CDR3 residues: CASRGTGDNSPLHF. The CDR3 coding sequence is TGTGCCAGCAGAGGGACAGGCGATAATTCACCCCTCCACTTT. This chain joins TRBV25-1 and TRBJ1-6, with 8 bases aligning to TRBD1. V was clipped by 6 bases and J by 5 bases; unmatched bases: 3. Germline V gene data show CDR1 as MGHDK and CDR2 as SYGVNS. The CDR3 is made up of 14 amino acids.

The gene calls are TRBV29-1 and TRBJ1-5; weak D call: TRBD1 (5 bases). The V end was cut by 7 bases, the J end by 0 bases, with 19 bases between. The germline CDR1 and CDR2 sequences are SQVTM and ANQGSEA. The CDR3 has 16 residues. The CDR3 region has the DNA TGCAGCGACCGGGACCCTCCCCGAAATAGCAATCAGCCCCAGCATTTT. Encoded protein: CSDRDPPRNSNQPQHF.

The rearrangement links TRBV29-1 to TRBJ1-1; no definite D call. Germline assignment: CDR1 SQVTM and CDR2 ANQGSEA. This CDR3 contains 14 residues. Between the trimmed V and J ends, which lost 3 bases and 4 bases, there was a span of 15 bases. The CDR3 bases are TGCAGCGTTGAGGTCCCTAAGCGGGCCACTGAAGCTTTCTTT. This gives the protein CSVEVPKRATEAFF.

The chain couples TRBV7-2 to TRBJ2-3; D unresolved. Trimming left V 4 bases short and J 0 bases short, with 8 bases between. This CDR3 spans 14 amino acids. The germline gives CDR1 SGHTA, CDR2 FQGNSA. The CDR3 loop is CASSYTSSTDTQYF. The CDR3 DNA sequence: TGTGCCAGCAGCTATACCTCTAGCACAGATACGCAGTATTTT.

The chain uses TRBV4-3 and TRBJ2-7; D may be TRBD2 (7 bases). V was cut by 4 bases and J by 4 bases, with 11 bases left in between. Germline V gene lookup returns CDR1 LGHNA and CDR2 YSLEER. This CDR3 has 13 amino acids. The CDR3 spells CASSRGGSYEQYF. The CDR3 bases are TGCGCCAGCAGCCGGGGGGGCTCATACGAGCAGTACTTC.